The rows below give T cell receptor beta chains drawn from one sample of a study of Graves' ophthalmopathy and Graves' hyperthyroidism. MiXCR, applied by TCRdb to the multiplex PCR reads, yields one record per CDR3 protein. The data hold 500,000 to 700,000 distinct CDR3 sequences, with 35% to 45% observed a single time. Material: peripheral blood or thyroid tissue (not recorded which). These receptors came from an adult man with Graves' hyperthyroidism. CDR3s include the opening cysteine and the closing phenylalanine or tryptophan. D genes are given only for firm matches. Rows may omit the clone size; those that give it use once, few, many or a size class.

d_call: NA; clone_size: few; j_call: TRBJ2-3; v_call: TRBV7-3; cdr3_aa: CASSLTVADTQYF; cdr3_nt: TGTGCCAGCAGCTTAACGGTAGCGGATACGCAGTATTTT
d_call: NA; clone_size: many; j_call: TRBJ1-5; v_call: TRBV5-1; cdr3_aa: CASSPLGPHNQPQHF; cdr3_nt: TGCGCCAGCAGCCCCCTGGGACCGCACAATCAGCCCCAGCATTTT
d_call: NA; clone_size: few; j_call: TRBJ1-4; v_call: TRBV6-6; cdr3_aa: CASSYSPDGREYEKLFF; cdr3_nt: TGTGCCAGCAGTTACTCCCCGGACGGGAGGGAGTACGAAAAACTGTTTTTT
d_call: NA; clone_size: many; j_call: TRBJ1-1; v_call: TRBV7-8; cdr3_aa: CASSPGRWLTEAFF; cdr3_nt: TGTGCCAGCAGCCCGGGACGGTGGCTAACTGAAGCTTTCTTT
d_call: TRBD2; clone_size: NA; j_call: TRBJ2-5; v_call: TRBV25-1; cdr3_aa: CASSEGNSGGKTQYF; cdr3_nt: TGTGCCAGCAGTGAGGGGAATAGCGGGGGGAAGACCCAGTACTTC
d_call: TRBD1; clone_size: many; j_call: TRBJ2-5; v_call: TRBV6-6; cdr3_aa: CASSYSRGRRETQYF; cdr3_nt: TGTGCCAGCAGTTACTCCAGGGGGCGCAGGGAGACCCAGTACTTC
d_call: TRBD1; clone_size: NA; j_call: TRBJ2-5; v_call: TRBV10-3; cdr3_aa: CAISTGGGPGAETQYF; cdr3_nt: TGTGCCATCAGCACAGGGGGCGGCCCTGGTGCGGAGACCCAGTACTTC
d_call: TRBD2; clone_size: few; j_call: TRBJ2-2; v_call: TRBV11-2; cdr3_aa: CASSPPPSGRKGELFF; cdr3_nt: TGTGCCAGCAGTCCCCCTCCTAGCGGGAGAAAGGGGGAGCTGTTTTTT
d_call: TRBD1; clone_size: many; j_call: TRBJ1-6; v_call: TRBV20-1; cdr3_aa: CSARALQGAFSPLHF; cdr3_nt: TGCAGTGCTAGAGCACTACAGGGGGCTTTTTCACCCCTCCACTTT
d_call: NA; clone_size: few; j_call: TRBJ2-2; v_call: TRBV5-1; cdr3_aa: CASSVGAPGELFF; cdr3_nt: TGCGCCAGCAGTGTGGGGGCGCCCGGGGAGCTGTTTTTT
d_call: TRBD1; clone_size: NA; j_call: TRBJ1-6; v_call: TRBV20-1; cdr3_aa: CSARDPTHGQGPNSPLHF; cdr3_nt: TGCAGTGCTAGAGATCCTACTCACGGACAGGGCCCAAATTCACCCCTCCACTTT
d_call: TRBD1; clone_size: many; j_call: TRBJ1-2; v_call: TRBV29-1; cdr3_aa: CSVGMQGAHGYTF; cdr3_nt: TGCAGCGTCGGTATGCAGGGGGCGCATGGCTACACCTTC
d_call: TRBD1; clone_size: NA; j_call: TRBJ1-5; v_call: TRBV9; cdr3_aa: CASSAGTGGQGIMSQHF; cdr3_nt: TGTGCCAGCAGCGCCGGGACAGGGGGACAGGGCATCATGTCCCAGCATTTT
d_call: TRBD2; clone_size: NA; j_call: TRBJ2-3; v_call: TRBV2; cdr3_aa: CASSGLARDTQYF; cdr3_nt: TGTGCCAGCAGTGGACTAGCGAGAGATACGCAGTATTTT
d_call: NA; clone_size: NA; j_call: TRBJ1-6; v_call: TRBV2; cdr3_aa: CASGGNNSPLHF; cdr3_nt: TGTGCCAGCGGGGGGAACAATTCACCCCTCCACTTT
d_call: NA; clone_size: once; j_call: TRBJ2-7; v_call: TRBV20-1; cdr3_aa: CSASSPTPDEQYF; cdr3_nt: TGCAGTGCCAGCAGCCCCACGCCGGACGAGCAGTACTTC
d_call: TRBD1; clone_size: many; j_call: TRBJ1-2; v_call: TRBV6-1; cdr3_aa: CASRTGTGSGYTF; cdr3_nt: TGTGCCAGCAGGACCGGGACAGGGAGTGGCTACACCTTC
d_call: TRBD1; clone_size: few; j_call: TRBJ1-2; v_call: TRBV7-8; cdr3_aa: CASSGQGEFIGYTF; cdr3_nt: TGTGCCAGCAGCGGACAGGGGGAGTTTATAGGCTACACCTTC
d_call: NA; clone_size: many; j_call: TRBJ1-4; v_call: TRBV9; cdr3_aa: CASSVTGDAEKLFF; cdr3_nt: TGTGCCAGCAGCGTCACCGGGGATGCTGAAAAACTGTTTTTT
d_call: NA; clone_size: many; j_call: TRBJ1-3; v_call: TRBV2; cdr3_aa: CASTLKENSGNTIYF; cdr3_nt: TGTGCCAGCACCCTTAAAGAAAACTCTGGAAACACCATATATTTT
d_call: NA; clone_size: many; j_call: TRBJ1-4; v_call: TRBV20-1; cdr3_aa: CSARAGLAGKLFF; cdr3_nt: TGCAGTGCTAGAGCTGGGCTGGCTGGAAAACTGTTTTTT
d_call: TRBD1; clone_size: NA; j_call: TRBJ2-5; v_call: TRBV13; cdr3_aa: CASSADRVGRETQYF; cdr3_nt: TGTGCCAGCAGCGCGGACAGGGTAGGAAGAGAGACCCAGTACTTC
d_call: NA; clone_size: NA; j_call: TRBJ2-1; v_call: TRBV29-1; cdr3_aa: CSVGGSPNEQFF; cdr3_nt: TGCAGCGTTGGGGGCTCCCCCAATGAGCAGTTCTTC
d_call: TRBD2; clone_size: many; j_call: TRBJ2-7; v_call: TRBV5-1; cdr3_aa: CASSLPSGKFDEQYF; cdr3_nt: TGCGCCAGCAGCTTGCCTAGCGGGAAGTTCGACGAGCAGTACTTC
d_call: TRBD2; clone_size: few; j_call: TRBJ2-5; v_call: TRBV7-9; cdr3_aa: CASSSWTSGGLETQYF; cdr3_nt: TGTGCCAGCAGTTCATGGACTAGCGGGGGCCTCGAGACCCAGTACTTC
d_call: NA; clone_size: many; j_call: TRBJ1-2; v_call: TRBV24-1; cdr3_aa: CATSDYPDNYGYTF; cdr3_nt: TGTGCCACCAGTGATTACCCGGACAACTATGGCTACACCTTC
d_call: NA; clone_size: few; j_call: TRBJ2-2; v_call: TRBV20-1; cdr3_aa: CSAREPTTGELFF; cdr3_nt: TGCAGTGCTAGAGAACCCACGACCGGGGAGCTGTTTTTT
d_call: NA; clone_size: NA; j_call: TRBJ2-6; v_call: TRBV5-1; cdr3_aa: CASSLAVQSSGANVLTF; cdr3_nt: TGCGCCAGCAGCTTGGCCGTCCAAAGCTCTGGGGCCAACGTCCTGACTTTC
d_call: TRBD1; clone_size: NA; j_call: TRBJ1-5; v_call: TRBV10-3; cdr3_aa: CAISEGDRGSNQPQHF; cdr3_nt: TGTGCCATCAGTGAGGGGGACAGGGGAAGCAATCAGCCCCAGCATTTT
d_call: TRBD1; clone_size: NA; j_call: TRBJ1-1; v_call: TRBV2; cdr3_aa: CASSTGGITEAFF; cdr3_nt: TGTGCCAGCAGCACAGGGGGTATCACTGAAGCTTTCTTT
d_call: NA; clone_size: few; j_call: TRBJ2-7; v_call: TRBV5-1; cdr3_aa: CASSLGTDPSYEQYF; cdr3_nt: TGCGCCAGCAGCTTAGGGACGGACCCCTCCTACGAGCAGTACTTC
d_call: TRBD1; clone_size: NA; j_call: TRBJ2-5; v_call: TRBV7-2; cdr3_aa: CASSLYGRGKVETQYF; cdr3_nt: TGTGCCAGCAGCTTATATGGCAGGGGGAAAGTGGAGACCCAGTACTTC
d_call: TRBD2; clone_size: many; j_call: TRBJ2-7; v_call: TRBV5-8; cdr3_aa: CASSPTSGEQYF; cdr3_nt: TGTGCCAGCAGCCCTACTAGCGGCGAGCAGTACTTC
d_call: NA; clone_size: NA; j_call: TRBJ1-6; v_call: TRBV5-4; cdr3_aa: CASSLSSSYNSPPHF; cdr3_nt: TGTGCCAGCAGTTTATCCAGCTCCTATAATTCACCCCCCCACTTT
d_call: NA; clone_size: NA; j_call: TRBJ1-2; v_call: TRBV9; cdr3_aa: CASSALEGSSYTF; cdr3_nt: TGTGCCAGCAGCGCCTTGGAGGGGTCATCCTACACCTTC
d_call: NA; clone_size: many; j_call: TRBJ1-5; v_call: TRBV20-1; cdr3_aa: CSAARRANQPQHF; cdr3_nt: TGCAGTGCTGCTCGACGGGCCAATCAGCCCCAGCATTTT
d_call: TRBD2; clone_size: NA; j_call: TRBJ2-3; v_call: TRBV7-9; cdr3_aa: CASSLSPSGAFWTDTQYF; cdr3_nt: TGTGCCAGCAGCTTATCGCCTAGCGGGGCGTTTTGGACAGATACGCAGTATTTT
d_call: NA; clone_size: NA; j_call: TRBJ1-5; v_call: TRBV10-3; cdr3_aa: CAISVQGANQPQHF; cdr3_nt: TGTGCCATCAGTGTACAGGGCGCGAATCAGCCCCAGCATTTT
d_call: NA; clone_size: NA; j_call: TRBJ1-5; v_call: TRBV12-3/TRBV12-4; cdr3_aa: CASSPSGINQPQHF; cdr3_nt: TGTGCCAGCAGCCCATCAGGGATCAATCAGCCCCAGCATTTT
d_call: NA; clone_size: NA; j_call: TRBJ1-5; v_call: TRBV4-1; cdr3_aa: CASSQVRGAGQPQHF; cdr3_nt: TGCGCCAGCAGCCAAGTAAGGGGGGCAGGGCAGCCCCAGCATTTT
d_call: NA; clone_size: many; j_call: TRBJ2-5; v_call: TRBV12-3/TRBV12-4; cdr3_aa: CASSRMKETQYF; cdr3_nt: TGTGCCAGCAGTCGAATGAAAGAGACCCAGTACTTC
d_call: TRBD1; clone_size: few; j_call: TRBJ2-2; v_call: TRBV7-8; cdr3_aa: CASSLRRQGAIGTGELFF; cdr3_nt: TGTGCCAGCAGCTTAAGGAGACAGGGGGCTATCGGCACCGGGGAGCTGTTTTTT
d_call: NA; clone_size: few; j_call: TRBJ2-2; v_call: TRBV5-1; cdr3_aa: CASSLTINTGELFF; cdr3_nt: TGCGCCAGCAGTTTGACTATAAACACCGGGGAGCTGTTTTTT
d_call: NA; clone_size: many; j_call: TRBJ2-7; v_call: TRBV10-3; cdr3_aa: CATSTPTGTEQYF; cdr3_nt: TGTGCCACCTCCACTCCGACAGGAACTGAGCAGTACTTC
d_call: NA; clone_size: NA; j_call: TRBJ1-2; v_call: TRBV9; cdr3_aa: CASSVVGADFYGYTF; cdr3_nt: TGTGCCAGCAGCGTAGTAGGGGCAGACTTCTATGGCTACACCTTC
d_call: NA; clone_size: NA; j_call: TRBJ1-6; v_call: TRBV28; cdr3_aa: CASSLESSYNSPLHF; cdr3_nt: TGTGCCAGCAGTTTAGAGAGCTCCTATAATTCACCCCTCCACTTT
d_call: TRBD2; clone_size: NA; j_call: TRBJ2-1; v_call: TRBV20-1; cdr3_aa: CSVGETSGRPYNEQFF; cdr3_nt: TGCAGTGTCGGAGAAACTAGCGGGAGGCCCTACAATGAGCAGTTCTTC
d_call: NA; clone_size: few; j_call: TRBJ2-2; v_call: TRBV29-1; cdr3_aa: CSVGTSGTGELFF; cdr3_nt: TGCAGCGTCGGGACCTCGGGCACCGGGGAGCTGTTTTTT
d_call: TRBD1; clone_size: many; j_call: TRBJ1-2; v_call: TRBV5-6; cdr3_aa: CASTYDRDYGYTF; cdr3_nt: TGTGCCAGCACCTATGACAGGGACTATGGCTACACCTTC
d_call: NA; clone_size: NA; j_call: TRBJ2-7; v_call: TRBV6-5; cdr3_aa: CASSYSAVDSYEQYF; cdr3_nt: TGTGCCAGCAGTTACTCAGCCGTAGACTCCTACGAGCAGTACTTC
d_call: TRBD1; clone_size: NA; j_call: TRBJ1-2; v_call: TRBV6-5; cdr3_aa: CASSISDRAEYGYTF; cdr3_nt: TGTGCCAGCAGCATATCGGACAGGGCTGAATATGGCTACACCTTC
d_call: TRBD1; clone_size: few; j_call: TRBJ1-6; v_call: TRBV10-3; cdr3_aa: CAISDPGQGGFNSPLHF; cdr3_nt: TGTGCCATCAGTGACCCGGGACAGGGGGGATTTAATTCACCCCTCCACTTT
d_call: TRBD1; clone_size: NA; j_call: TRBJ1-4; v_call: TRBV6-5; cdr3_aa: CATSDRGNEKLFF; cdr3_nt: TGTGCCACCTCGGACAGGGGTAATGAAAAACTGTTTTTT
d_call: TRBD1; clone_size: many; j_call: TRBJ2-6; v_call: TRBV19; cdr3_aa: CASSQGEISGANVLTF; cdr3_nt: TGTGCCAGTAGTCAGGGGGAAATCTCTGGGGCCAACGTCCTGACTTTC
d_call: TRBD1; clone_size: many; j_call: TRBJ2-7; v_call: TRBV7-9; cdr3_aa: CASSYGTADYEQYF; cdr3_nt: TGTGCCAGCAGCTACGGGACAGCAGACTACGAGCAGTACTTC
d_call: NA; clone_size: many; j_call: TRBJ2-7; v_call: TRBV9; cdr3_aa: CASRDMRVETSYEQYF; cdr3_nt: TGTGCCAGCAGAGATATGCGGGTCGAGACCTCCTACGAGCAGTACTTC
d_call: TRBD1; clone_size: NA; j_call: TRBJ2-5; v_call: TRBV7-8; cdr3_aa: CASSLIGTDQETQYF; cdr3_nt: TGTGCCAGCAGCTTAATTGGGACAGACCAAGAGACCCAGTACTTC